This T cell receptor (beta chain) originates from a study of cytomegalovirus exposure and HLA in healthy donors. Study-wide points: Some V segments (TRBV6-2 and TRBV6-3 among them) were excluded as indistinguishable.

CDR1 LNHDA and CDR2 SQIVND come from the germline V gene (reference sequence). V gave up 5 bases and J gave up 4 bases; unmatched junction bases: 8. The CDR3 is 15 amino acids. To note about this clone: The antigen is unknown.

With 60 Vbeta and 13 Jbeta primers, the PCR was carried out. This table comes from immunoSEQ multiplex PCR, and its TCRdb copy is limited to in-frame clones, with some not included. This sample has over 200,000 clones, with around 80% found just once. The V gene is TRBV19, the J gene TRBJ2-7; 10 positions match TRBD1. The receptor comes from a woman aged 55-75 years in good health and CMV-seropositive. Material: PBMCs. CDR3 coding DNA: TGTGCCAGTAGTCCCGGGACAGGGGCGAATTACGAGCAGTACTTC. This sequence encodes CASSPGTGANYEQYF.